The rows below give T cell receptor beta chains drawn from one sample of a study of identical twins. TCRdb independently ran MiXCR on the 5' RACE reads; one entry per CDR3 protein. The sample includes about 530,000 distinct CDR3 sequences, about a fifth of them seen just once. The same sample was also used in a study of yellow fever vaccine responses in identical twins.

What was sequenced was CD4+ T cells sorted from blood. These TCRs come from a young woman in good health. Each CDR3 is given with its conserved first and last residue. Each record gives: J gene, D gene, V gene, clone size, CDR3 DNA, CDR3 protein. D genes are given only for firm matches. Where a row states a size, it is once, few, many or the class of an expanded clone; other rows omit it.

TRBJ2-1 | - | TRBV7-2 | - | TGTGCCAGCAGCTTAATGGGGTACAATGAGCAGTTCTTC | CASSLMGYNEQFF
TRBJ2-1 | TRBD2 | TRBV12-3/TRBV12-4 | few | TGTGCCAGCAGTCCGGCTAGCGGGGGCAATGAGCAGTTCTTC | CASSPASGGNEQFF
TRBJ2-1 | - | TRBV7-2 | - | TGTGCCAGCAAACCCCGAGGTTACAATGAGCAGTTCTTC | CASKPRGYNEQFF
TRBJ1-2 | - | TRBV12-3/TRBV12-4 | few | TGTGCCAGCAGTAACGATGGCTATGGCTACACCTTC | CASSNDGYGYTF
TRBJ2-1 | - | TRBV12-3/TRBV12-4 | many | TGTGCCAGCAGCTTCGGGGGCGACAAGCAGTTCTTC | CASSFGGDKQFF
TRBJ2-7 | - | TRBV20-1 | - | TGCAGTGCTAGAGATCCTCTGACAGGCCGTACCTACGAGCAGTACTTC | CSARDPLTGRTYEQYF
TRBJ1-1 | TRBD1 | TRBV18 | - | TGTGCCAGCTCACATCGAGAGGTTGGCTCAGGGGGAGGAACTGAAGCTTTCTTT | CASSHREVGSGGGTEAFF
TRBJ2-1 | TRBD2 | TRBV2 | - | TGTGCCAGCAGTGAAGAGCGGGGGGCCAACAATGAGCAGTTCTTC | CASSEERGANNEQFF
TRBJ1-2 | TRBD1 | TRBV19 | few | TGTGCCAGTAGTACCTCAAGGACAGGGGCTACTAACTATGGCTACACCTTC | CASSTSRTGATNYGYTF
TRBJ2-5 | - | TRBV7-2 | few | TGTGCCAGCAGCCCCCGGGCACAAGAGACCCAGTACTTC | CASSPRAQETQYF
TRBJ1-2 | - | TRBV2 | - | TGTGCCAGCAGCACGCTTGGGGGGGCGGTTGGCTACACCTTC | CASSTLGGAVGYTF
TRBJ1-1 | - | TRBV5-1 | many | TGCGCCAGCAGCATCCGCAACCTGACAGCGAAGAAGACTGAAGCTTTCTTT | CASSIRNLTAKKTEAFF
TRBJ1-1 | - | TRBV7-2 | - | TGTGCCAGCAGCTTCGACGGATTCACTGAAGCTTTCTTT | CASSFDGFTEAFF
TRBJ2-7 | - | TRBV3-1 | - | TGTGCCAGCAGCCACAACCAGGGTTCAGAGTACTTC | CASSHNQGSEYF
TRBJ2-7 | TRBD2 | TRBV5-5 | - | TGTGCCAGCAGCTTGTTACTAGCGGGAAACGAGCAGTACTTC | CASSLLLAGNEQYF
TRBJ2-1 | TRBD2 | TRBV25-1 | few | TGTGCCAGCAGTGAAGCGGGGCAGCGGGAGTTCAATGAGCAGTTCTTC | CASSEAGQREFNEQFF
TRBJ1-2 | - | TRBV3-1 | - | TGTGCCAGCAGCCAAGAAGGGGCGGCCAAGGGCTACACCTTC | CASSQEGAAKGYTF
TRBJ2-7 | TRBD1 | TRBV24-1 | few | TGTGCCACCAGTGATCCCAACCCGGACAGGGCCTACGAGCAGTACTTC | CATSDPNPDRAYEQYF
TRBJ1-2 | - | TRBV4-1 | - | TGCGCCAGCAGCCAAGCGTCCCCAAGGACGGGCTACACCTTC | CASSQASPRTGYTF
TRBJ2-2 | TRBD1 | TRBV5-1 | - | TGCGCCAGCAGCTTGGGGACAGGAGACACCGGGGAGCTGTTTTTT | CASSLGTGDTGELFF
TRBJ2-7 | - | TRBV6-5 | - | TGTGCCAGCAGTTACTCGGAGGGCGTGGGGCAGTACTTC | CASSYSEGVGQYF
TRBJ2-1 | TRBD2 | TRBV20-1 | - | TGCTGTGCTAGAGGGACTAGCGGGAGGCGGTCCTACAATGAGCAGTTCTTC | CCARGTSGRRSYNEQFF
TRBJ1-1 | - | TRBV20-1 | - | TGCAGTGCTCCCATGGGGACGCCTGAAGCTTTCTTT | CSAPMGTPEAFF
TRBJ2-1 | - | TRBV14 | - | TGTGCCAGCAGCCCACTCGGACCTCGGGCCGATGAGCAGTTCTTC | CASSPLGPRADEQFF
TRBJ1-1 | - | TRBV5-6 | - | TGTGCCAGCAGCTTGTTGTTGAGGGGTTTGTCTGAAGCTTTCTTT | CASSLLLRGLSEAFF
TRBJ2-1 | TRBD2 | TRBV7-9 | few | TGTGCCAGCAGTCGACTAGCGGGAGGCGCCTACAATGAGCAGTTCTTC | CASSRLAGGAYNEQFF
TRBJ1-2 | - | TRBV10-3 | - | TGTGCCAGCCAGGACAGTACTAACTATGGCTACACCTTC | CASQDSTNYGYTF
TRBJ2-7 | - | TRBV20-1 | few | TGCAGTGCTAGACAGGGGGGCCCTTACGAGCAGTACTTC | CSARQGGPYEQYF
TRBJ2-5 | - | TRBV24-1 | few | TGTGCCACCAGTGATCCGCGGGCGGGTACAGAGACCCAGTACTTC | CATSDPRAGTETQYF
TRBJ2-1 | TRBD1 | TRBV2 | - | TGTGCCAGCAGAGCACAGGGGGCCGGGTATAATGAGCAGTTCTTC | CASRAQGAGYNEQFF
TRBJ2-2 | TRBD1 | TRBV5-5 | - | TGTGCCAGCAGCTTGGTACAGGGGCGTCCCACCGGGGAGCTGTTTTTT | CASSLVQGRPTGELFF
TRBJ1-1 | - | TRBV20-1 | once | TGCAGTGCTAGGATAGACACTGAAGCTTTCTTT | CSARIDTEAFF
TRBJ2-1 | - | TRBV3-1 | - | TGTGCCAGCAGCCAAGTAACCCAGACTCACTCCTACAATGAGCAGTTCTTC | CASSQVTQTHSYNEQFF
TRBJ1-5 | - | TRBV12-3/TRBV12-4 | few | TGTGCCAGCAGTACAGGTGTTAGCGAGAGAGGCAATCAGCCCCAGCATTTT | CASSTGVSERGNQPQHF
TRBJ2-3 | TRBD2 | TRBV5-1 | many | TGCGCCAGCAGAGGGACTAGCGGGGTCGCCACAGATACGCAGTATTTT | CASRGTSGVATDTQYF
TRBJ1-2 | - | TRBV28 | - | TGTGCCAGCAGGACAGTCTATGGCTACACCTTC | CASRTVYGYTF
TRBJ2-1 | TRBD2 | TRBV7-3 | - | TGTGCCAGCAGCTTAACGCCGGGACTAGCGGGAAAGAGGGCCTACAATGAGCAGTTCTTC | CASSLTPGLAGKRAYNEQFF
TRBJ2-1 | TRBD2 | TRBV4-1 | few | TGCGCCAGCAGCCGTCTAGCGGGAGGGCCGGGGAACAATGAGCAGTTCTTC | CASSRLAGGPGNNEQFF
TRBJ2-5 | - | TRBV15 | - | TGTGCCACCAGCAATACAGGGACTAACCAAGAGACCCAGTACTTC | CATSNTGTNQETQYF
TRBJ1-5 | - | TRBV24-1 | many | TGTGCCACCAGTGACCTACGGGGGGAGCCCAATCAGCCCCAGCATTTT | CATSDLRGEPNQPQHF
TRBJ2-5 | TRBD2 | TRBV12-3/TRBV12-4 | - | TGTGCCAGGAGGGGGACTAGCGGCCAAGAGACCCAGTACTTC | CARRGTSGQETQYF
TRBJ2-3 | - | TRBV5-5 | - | TGTGCCAGCAGGCGCGTGCTCACAGATACGCAGTATTTT | CASRRVLTDTQYF
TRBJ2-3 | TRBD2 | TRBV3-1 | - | TGTGCCAGCAGCCAAGCAGGGACGGGGGGTTCCACAGATACGCAGTATTTT | CASSQAGTGGSTDTQYF